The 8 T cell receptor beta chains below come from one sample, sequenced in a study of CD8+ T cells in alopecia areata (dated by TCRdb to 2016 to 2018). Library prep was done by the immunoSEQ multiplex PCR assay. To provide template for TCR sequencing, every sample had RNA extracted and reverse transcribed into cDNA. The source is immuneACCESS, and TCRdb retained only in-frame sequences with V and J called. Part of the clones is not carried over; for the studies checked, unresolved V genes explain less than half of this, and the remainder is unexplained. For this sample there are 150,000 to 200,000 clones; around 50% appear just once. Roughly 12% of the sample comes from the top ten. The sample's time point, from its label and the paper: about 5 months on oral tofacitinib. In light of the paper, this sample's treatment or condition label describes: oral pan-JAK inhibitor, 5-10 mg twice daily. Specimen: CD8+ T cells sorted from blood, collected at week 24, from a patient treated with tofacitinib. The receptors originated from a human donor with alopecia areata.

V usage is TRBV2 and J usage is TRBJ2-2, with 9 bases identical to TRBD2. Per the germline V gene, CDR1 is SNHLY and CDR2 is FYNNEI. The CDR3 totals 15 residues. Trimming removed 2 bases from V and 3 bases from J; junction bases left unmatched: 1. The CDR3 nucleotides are TGTGCCAGCAGTGAATTAGCGGGGGACACCGGGGAGCTGTTTTTT. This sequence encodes CASSELAGDTGELFF.

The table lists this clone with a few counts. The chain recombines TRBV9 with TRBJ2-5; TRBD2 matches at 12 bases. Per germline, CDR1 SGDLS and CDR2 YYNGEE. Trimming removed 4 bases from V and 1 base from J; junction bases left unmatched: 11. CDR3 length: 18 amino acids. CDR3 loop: CASSPPGLAGYLQETQYF. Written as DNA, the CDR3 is TGTGCCAGCAGCCCGCCGGGACTAGCGGGCTACCTCCAAGAGACCCAGTACTTC.

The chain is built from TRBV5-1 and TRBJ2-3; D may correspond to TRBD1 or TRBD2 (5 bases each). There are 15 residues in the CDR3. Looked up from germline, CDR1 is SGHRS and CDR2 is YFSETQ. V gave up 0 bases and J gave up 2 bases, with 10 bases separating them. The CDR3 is CASSLGTGHTDTQYF. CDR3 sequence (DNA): TGCGCCAGCAGCTTGGGGACGGGGCACACAGATACGCAGTATTTT.

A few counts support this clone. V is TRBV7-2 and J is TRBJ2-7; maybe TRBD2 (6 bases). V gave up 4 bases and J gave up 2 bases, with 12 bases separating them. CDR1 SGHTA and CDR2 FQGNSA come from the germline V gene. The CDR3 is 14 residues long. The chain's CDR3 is CASSSRDSPYEQYF. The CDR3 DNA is TGTGCCAGCAGCTCCAGGGACTCGCCCTACGAGCAGTACTTC.

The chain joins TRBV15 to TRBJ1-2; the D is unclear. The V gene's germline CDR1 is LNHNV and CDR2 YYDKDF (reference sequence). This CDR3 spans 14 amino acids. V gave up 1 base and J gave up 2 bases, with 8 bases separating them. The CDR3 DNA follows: TGTGCCACCAGCAGAGTGACGGGAAACTATGGCTACACCTTC. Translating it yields CATSRVTGNYGYTF.

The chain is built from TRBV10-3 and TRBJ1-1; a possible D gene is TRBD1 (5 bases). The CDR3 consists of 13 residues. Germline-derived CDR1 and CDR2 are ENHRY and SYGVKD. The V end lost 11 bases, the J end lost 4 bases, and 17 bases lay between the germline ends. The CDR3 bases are TGTGCCTCCTCAAGGGGACCCAGCACTGAAGCTTTCTTT. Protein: CASSRGPSTEAFF.

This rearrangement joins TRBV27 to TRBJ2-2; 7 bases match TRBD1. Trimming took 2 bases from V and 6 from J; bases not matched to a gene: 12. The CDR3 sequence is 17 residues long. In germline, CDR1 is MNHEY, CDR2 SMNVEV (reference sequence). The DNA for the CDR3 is TGTGCCAGCAGTTTAGGGGACAGTCCAATAGATCCCGGGGAGCTGTTTTTT. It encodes CASSLGDSPIDPGELFF.

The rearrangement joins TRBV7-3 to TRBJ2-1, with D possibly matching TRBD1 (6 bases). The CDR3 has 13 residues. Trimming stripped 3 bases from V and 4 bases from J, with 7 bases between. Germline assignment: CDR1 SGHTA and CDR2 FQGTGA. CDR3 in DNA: TGTGCCAGCAGCTTGGGACAATACAATGAGCAGTTCTTC. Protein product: CASSLGQYNEQFF.